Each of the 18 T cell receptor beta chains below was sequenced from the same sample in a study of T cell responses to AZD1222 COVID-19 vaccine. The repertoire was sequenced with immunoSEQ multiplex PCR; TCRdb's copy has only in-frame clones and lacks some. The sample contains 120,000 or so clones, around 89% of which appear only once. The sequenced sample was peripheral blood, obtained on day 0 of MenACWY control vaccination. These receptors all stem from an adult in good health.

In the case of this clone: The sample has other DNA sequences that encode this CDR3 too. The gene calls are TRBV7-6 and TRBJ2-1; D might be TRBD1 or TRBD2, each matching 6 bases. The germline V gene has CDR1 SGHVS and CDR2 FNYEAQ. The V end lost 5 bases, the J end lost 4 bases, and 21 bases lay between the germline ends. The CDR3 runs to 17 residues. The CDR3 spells CASSASRTGANYNEQFF. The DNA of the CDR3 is TGTGCCAGCAGCGCTAGCAGGACGGGGGCGAATTACAATGAGCAGTTCTTC. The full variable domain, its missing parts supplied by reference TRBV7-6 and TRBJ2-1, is GAGVSQSPRYKVTKRGQDVALRCDPISGHVSLYWYRQALGQGPEFLTYFNYEAQQDKSGLPNDRFSAERPEGSISTLTIQRTEQRDSAMYRCASSASRTGANYNEQFFGPGTRLTVL.

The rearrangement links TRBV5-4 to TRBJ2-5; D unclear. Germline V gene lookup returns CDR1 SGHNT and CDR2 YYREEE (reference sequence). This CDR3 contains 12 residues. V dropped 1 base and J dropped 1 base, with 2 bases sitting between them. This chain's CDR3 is CASSLSQETQYF. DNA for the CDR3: TGTGCCAGCAGCTTGAGCCAAGAGACCCAGTACTTC.

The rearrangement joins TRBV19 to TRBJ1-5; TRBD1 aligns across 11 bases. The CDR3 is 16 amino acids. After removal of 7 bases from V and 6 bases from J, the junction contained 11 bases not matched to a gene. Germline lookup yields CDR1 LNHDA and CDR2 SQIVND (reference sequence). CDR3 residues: CASTSTGTGGLQPQHF. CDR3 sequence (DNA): TGTGCCAGTACCTCAACCGGGACAGGGGGTCTTCAGCCCCAGCATTTT. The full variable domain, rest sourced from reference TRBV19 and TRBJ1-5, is DGGITQSPKYLFRKEGQNVTLSCEQNLNHDAMYWYRQDPGQGLRLIYYSQIVNDFQKGDIAEGYSVSREKKESFPLTVTSAQKNPTAFYLCASTSTGTGGLQPQHFGDGTRLSIL.

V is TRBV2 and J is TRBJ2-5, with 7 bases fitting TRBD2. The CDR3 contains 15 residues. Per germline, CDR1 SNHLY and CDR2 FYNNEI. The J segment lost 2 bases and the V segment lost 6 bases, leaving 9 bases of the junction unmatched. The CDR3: CASSAGTTRQETQYF. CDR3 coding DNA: TGTGCCAGCAGCGCCGGGACTACCCGTCAAGAGACCCAGTACTTC.

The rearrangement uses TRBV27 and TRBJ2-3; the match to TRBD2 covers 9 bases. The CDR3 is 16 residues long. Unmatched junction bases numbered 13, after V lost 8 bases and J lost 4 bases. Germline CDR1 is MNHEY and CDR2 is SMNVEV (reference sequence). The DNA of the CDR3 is TGTGCCAGCTCGTTCGGCTTAGGCGGGAGGGCAGATACGCAGTATTTT. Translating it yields CASSFGLGGRADTQYF.

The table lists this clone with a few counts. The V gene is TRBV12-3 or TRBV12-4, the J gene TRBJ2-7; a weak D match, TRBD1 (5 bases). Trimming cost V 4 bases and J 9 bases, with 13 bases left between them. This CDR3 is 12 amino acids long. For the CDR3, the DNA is TGTGCCAGCAGTTCGCGATCAGGGTTGCAGTACTTC. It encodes CASSSRSGLQYF.

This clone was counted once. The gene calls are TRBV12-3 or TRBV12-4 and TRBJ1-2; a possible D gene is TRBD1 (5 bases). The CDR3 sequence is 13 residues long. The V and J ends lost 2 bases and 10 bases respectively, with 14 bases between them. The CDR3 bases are TGTGCCAGCAGTTTAACCTTTGTGGGGGTCTACACCTTC. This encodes CASSLTFVGVYTF.

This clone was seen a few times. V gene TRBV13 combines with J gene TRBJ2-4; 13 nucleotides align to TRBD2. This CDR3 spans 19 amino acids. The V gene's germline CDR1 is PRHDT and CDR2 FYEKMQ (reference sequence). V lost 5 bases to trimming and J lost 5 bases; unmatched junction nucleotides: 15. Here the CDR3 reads CASSPSWGLAGLGENIQYF. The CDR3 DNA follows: TGTGCCAGCAGCCCCTCCTGGGGACTAGCGGGACTAGGGGAAAACATTCAGTACTTC.

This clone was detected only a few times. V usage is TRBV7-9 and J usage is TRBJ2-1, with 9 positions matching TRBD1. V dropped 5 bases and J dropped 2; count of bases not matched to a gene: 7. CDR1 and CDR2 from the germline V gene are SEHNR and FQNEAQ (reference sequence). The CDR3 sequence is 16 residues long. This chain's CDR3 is CASSPIDRGAYNEQFF. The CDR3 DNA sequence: TGTGCCAGCAGCCCGATAGACAGGGGGGCCTACAATGAGCAGTTCTTC.

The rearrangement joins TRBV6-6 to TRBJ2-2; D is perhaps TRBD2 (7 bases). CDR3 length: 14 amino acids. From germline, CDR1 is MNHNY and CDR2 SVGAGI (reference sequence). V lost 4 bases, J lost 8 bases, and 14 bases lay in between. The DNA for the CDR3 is TGTGCCAGCAGTTTGGGGGGGGCAAGAGGGGAGCTGTTTTTT. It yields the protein CASSLGGARGELFF.

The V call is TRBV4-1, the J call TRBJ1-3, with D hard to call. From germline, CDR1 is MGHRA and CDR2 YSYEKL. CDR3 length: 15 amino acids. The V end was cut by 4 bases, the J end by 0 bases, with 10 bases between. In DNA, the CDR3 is TGCGCCAGCAGCCGTCTTAGAATCTCTGGAAACACCATATATTTT. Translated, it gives CASSRLRISGNTIYF.

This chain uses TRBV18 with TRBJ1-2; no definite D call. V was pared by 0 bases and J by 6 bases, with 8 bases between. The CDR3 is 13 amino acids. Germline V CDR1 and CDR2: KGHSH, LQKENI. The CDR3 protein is CASSPPAEDGYTF. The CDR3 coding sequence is TGTGCCAGCTCACCACCAGCCGAGGATGGCTACACCTTC.

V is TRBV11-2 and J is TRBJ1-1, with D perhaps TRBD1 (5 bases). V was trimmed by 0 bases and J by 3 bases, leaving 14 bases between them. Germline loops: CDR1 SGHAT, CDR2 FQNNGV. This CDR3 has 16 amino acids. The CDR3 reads CASSLDGLGLDTEAFF. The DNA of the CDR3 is TGTGCCAGCAGCTTAGATGGGTTGGGGCTCGACACTGAAGCTTTCTTT.

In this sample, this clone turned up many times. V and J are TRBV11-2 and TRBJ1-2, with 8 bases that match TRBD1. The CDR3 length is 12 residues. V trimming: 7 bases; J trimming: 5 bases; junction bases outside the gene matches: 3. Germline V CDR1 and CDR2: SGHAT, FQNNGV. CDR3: CASTGGGYGYTF. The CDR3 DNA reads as TGTGCCAGCACAGGGGGCGGATATGGCTACACCTTC.

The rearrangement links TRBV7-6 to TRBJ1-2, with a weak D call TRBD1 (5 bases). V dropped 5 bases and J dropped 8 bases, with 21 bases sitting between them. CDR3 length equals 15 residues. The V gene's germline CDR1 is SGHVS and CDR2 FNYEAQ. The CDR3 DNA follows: TGTGCCAGCAGCCCCCTCGGAGGCAGGGAGGGCGGCTACACCTTC. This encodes CASSPLGGREGGYTF.

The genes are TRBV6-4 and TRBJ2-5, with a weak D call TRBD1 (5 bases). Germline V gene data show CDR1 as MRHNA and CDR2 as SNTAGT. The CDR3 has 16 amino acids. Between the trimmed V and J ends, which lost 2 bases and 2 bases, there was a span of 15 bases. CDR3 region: CASSDPPPDRQETQYF. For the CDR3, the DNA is TGTGCCAGCAGTGACCCACCCCCCGACAGACAAGAGACCCAGTACTTC.

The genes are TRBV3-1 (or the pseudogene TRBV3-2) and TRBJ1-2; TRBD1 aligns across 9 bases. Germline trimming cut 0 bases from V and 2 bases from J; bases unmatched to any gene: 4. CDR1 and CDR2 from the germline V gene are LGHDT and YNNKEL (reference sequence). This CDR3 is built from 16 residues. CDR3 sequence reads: CASSQDDRGTNYGYTF. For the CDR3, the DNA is TGTGCCAGCAGCCAAGATGACAGGGGGACAAACTATGGCTACACCTTC.

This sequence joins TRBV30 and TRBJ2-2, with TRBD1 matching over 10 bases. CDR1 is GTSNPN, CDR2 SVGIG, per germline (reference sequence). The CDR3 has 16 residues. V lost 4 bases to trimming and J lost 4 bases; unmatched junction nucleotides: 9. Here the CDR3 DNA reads TGTGCCTGGAAGCACTGGACAGGGGGGGTCACCGGGGAGCTGTTTTTT. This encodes CAWKHWTGGVTGELFF.